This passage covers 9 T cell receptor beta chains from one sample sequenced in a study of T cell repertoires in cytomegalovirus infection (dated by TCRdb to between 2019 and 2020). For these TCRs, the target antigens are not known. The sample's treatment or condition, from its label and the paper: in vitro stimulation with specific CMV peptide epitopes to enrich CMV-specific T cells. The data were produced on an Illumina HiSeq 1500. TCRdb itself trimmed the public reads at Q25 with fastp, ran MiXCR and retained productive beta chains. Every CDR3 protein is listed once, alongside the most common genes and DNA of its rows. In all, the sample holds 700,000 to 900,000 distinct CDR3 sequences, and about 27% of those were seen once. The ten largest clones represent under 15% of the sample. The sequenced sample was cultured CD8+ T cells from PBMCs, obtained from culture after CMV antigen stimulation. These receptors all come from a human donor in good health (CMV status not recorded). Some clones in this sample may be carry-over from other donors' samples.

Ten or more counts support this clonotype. CDR3 protein: CASSIGANVLTF. The CDR3 coding sequence is TGTGCCAGCAGTATTGGGGCCAACGTCCTGACTTTC. The chain joins TRBV12-3 or TRBV12-4 to TRBJ2-6; no clear D. Between the trimmed V and J ends, which lost 5 bases and 3 bases, there was a span of 2 bases. The CDR3 is made up of 12 amino acids.

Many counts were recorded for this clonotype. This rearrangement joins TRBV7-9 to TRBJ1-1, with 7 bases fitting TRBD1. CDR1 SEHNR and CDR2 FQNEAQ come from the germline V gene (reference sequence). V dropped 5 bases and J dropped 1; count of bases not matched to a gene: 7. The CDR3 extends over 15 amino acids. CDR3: CASSGPGQRNTEAFF. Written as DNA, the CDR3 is TGTGCCAGCAGCGGCCCGGGACAGAGGAACACTGAAGCTTTCTTT.

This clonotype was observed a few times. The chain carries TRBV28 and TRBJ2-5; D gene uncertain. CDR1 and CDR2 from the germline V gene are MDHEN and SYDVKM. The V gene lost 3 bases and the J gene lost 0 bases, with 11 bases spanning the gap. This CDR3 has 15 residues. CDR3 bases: TGTGCCAGCAGTTTGGGGAAGGGCTACCAAGAGACCCAGTACTTC. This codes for CASSLGKGYQETQYF.

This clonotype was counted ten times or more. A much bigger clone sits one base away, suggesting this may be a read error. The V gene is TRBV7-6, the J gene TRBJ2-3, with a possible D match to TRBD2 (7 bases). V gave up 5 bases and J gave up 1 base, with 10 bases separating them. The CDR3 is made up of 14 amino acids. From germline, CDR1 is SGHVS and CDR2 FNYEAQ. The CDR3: CASSVGGGTDTQYF. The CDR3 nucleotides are TGTGCCAGCAGCGTAGGGGGGGGCACAGATACGCAGTATTTT.

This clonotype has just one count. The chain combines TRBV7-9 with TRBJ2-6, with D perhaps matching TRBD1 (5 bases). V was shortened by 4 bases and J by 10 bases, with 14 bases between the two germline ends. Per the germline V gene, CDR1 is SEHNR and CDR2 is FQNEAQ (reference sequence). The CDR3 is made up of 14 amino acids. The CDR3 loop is CASSSGHLTNVLTF. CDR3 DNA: TGTGCCAGCAGCTCAGGGCATTTAACGAACGTCCTGACTTTC.

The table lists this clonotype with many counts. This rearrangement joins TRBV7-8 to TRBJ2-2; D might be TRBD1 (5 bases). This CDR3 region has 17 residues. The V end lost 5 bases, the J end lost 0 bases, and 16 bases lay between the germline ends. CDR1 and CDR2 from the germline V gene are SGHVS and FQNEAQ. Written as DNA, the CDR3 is TGTGCCAGCAGCAGCCCTAGTGACAGCGCGAACACCGGGGAGCTGTTTTTT. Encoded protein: CASSSPSDSANTGELFF.

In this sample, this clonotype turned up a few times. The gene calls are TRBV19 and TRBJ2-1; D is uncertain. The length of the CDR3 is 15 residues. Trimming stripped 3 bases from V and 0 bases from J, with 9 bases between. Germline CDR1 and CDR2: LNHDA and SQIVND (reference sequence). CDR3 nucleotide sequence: TGTGCCAGTAGTATTGCTGGTACCTCCTACAATGAGCAGTTCTTC. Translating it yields CASSIAGTSYNEQFF.

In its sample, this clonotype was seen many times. CDR3 DNA sequence: TGTGCCAGCAGCTTAGGAGGGGTAGGTCAGCCCCAGCATTTT. This gives the protein CASSLGGVGQPQHF. The chain has TRBV7-9 and TRBJ1-5; a possible D gene is TRBD1 (5 bases). Deletions cut 1 base from V and 6 bases from J, with 10 bases between. The CDR3 length is 14 residues. Germline loops: CDR1 SEHNR, CDR2 FQNEAQ (reference sequence).

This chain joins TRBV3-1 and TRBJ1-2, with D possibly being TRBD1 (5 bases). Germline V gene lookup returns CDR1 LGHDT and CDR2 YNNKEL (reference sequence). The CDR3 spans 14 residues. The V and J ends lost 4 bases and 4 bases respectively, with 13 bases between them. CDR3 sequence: CASSPWGDFYGYTF. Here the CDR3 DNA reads TGTGCCAGCAGCCCCTGGGGGGACTTCTATGGCTACACCTTC.